These T cell receptor beta chains were read from a single sample in a study of tumor-infiltrating lymphocytes in localized non-small cell lung cancer. The data were produced by immunoSEQ multiplex PCR, yet TCRdb's version contains in-frame clones alone and is incomplete. Found here are 10,000 to 13,000 clones, approximately 86% of them singletons; the top ten hold 6.5% to 8%. The sample was uninvolved lung tissue not adjacent to the tumor. The source of these receptors is a human donor with non-small cell lung cancer. Both conserved end residues are part of each CDR3. D genes are given only for firm matches. A row's size may be missing; if present it is once, few, many or a size class.

CDR3: CSAVDPRSGNTIYF
DNA: TGCAGCGCGGTGGACCCTCGATCTGGAAACACCATATATTTT
length: 14
size: NA
D: NA
J: TRBJ1-3
V: TRBV29-1

CDR3: CASSEWGAPENSPLHF
DNA: TGTGCCAGCAGTGAATGGGGGGCCCCAGAGAATTCACCCCTCCACTTT
length: 16
size: NA
D: NA
J: TRBJ1-6
V: TRBV6-1

CDR3: CASSEGTRMNTEAFF
DNA: TGTGCCAGCAGTGAAGGGACGAGGATGAACACTGAAGCTTTCTTT
length: 15
size: NA
D: NA
J: TRBJ1-1
V: TRBV6-1

CDR3: CASSGTGIAYNEQFF
DNA: TGTGCCAGCAGTGGGACAGGGATAGCATACAATGAGCAGTTCTTC
length: 15
size: NA
D: TRBD1
J: TRBJ2-1
V: TRBV6-1

CDR3: CASSSTGVRNSPLHF
DNA: TGTGCCAGCAGCTCCACCGGGGTAAGGAATTCACCCCTCCACTTT
length: 15
size: NA
D: NA
J: TRBJ1-6
V: TRBV6-5

CDR3: CASSELAGGPNEQFF
DNA: TGTGCCAGCAGTGAACTAGCGGGGGGGCCCAATGAGCAGTTCTTC
length: 15
size: NA
D: TRBD2
J: TRBJ2-1
V: TRBV6-1

CDR3: CASSLEGWVGTGANVLTF
DNA: TGTGCCAGCAGCTTAGAGGGGTGGGTGGGAACTGGGGCCAACGTCCTGACTTTC
length: 18
size: NA
D: NA
J: TRBJ2-6
V: TRBV7-8

CDR3: CAWSRVDNQPQHF
DNA: TGTGCCTGGAGTAGGGTGGACAATCAGCCCCAGCATTTT
length: 13
size: NA
D: NA
J: TRBJ1-5
V: TRBV30

CDR3: CATAPGSSYNSPLHF
DNA: TGTGCCACGGCCCCGGGGAGCTCCTATAATTCACCCCTCCACTTT
length: 15
size: NA
D: NA
J: TRBJ1-6
V: TRBV6-1

CDR3: CASSPLQGETQYF
DNA: TGTGCCAGCAGCCCTCTCCAGGGGGAGACCCAGTACTTC
length: 13
size: NA
D: NA
J: TRBJ2-5
V: TRBV14

CDR3: CASSPEWTATATNEKLFF
DNA: TGCGCCAGCAGCCCGGAGTGGACAGCTACCGCAACTAATGAAAAACTGTTTTTT
length: 18
size: NA
D: NA
J: TRBJ1-4
V: TRBV5-1

CDR3: CASSPKDTGELFF
DNA: TGCGCCAGCAGCCCGAAGGACACCGGGGAGCTGTTTTTT
length: 13
size: NA
D: NA
J: TRBJ2-2
V: TRBV5-1

CDR3: CASSLKEGWETQYF
DNA: TGTGCCAGCAGCTTAAAAGAGGGGTGGGAGACCCAGTACTTC
length: 14
size: NA
D: NA
J: TRBJ2-5
V: TRBV5-6

CDR3: CASSPAFSMNTEAFF
DNA: TGTGCCAGCAGCCCCGCGTTCTCCATGAACACTGAAGCTTTCTTT
length: 15
size: NA
D: NA
J: TRBJ1-1
V: TRBV7-9

CDR3: CASSETRGTEAFF
DNA: TGCGCCAGCAGTGAGACAAGGGGTACTGAAGCTTTCTTT
length: 13
size: once
D: NA
J: TRBJ1-1
V: TRBV10-2

CDR3: CASSLALGSRKYF
DNA: TGTGCCAGCAGCTTGGCCTTGGGGTCCCGGAAGTACTTC
length: 13
size: NA
D: NA
J: TRBJ2-7
V: TRBV5-4

CDR3: CASSLDRGTTDTQYF
DNA: TGTGCCAGCAGCTTGGACAGGGGAACGACAGATACGCAGTATTTT
length: 15
size: NA
D: TRBD1
J: TRBJ2-3
V: TRBV7-2

CDR3: CAISELATLNEQFF
DNA: TGTGCCATCAGTGAGCTAGCGACTCTCAATGAGCAGTTCTTC
length: 14
size: NA
D: NA
J: TRBJ2-1
V: TRBV10-3

CDR3: CASSAQGIEQYF
DNA: TGCGCCAGCAGCGCACAGGGCATCGAGCAGTACTTC
length: 12
size: NA
D: NA
J: TRBJ2-7
V: TRBV5-1

CDR3: CASSPIKDTQYF
DNA: TGTGCCAGCTCACCAATCAAGGATACGCAGTATTTT
length: 12
size: NA
D: NA
J: TRBJ2-3
V: TRBV18

CDR3: CASTGGSGNTIYF
DNA: TGTGCCAGCACCGGGGGCTCTGGAAACACCATATATTTT
length: 13
size: NA
D: NA
J: TRBJ1-3
V: TRBV27

CDR3: CASSGQEWSTGELFF
DNA: TGTGCCAGCAGTGGACAGGAATGGAGCACCGGGGAGCTGTTTTTT
length: 15
size: NA
D: NA
J: TRBJ2-2
V: TRBV25-1

CDR3: CAVQDRVRGNTIYF
DNA: TGTGCCGTACAAGACAGGGTTAGAGGAAACACCATATATTTT
length: 14
size: NA
D: TRBD1
J: TRBJ1-3
V: TRBV7-7

CDR3: CASSGQGPPYGYTF
DNA: TGTGCCAGCAGCGGACAGGGACCCCCATATGGCTACACCTTC
length: 14
size: NA
D: TRBD1
J: TRBJ1-2
V: TRBV2

CDR3: CASSVVGNTDTQYF
DNA: TGTGCCAGCAGCGTAGTCGGGAACACAGATACGCAGTATTTT
length: 14
size: NA
D: NA
J: TRBJ2-3
V: TRBV9

CDR3: CASGTPTGGKQNTEAFF
DNA: TGTGCTAGTGGTACCCCAACAGGGGGCAAGCAGAACACTGAAGCTTTCTTT
length: 17
size: NA
D: TRBD1
J: TRBJ1-1
V: TRBV12-5

CDR3: CASSLVGGQVGEKLFF
DNA: TGTGCCAGCAGCTTAGTTGGGGGACAGGTGGGTGAAAAACTGTTTTTT
length: 16
size: NA
D: TRBD1
J: TRBJ1-4
V: TRBV7-6

CDR3: CASGDRGTDTQYF
DNA: TGTGCCAGCGGAGACAGGGGAACAGATACGCAGTATTTT
length: 13
size: NA
D: TRBD1
J: TRBJ2-3
V: TRBV9

CDR3: CASSNTGRGYTF
DNA: TGTGCCAGTAGTAACACAGGGCGAGGCTACACCTTC
length: 12
size: NA
D: NA
J: TRBJ1-2
V: TRBV19

CDR3: CASSPRQANSPLHF
DNA: TGTGCCAGCAGCCCGCGACAGGCGAATTCACCCCTCCACTTT
length: 14
size: NA
D: NA
J: TRBJ1-6
V: TRBV7-6

CDR3: CASSLFDSPQGDTQYF
DNA: TGTGCCAGCAGCTTGTTTGACAGTCCCCAGGGAGATACGCAGTATTTT
length: 16
size: NA
D: NA
J: TRBJ2-3
V: TRBV11-2

CDR3: CASISASGNTIYF
DNA: TGTGCCAGCATATCGGCCTCTGGAAACACCATATATTTT
length: 13
size: once
D: NA
J: TRBJ1-3
V: TRBV6-1

CDR3: CASQPGQGIGNTIYF
DNA: TGTGCCAGCCAACCGGGACAGGGGATAGGAAACACCATATATTTT
length: 15
size: NA
D: TRBD1
J: TRBJ1-3
V: TRBV7-9

CDR3: CASSLDYQPQHF
DNA: TGTGCCAGCAGCTTAGATTATCAGCCCCAGCATTTT
length: 12
size: NA
D: NA
J: TRBJ1-5
V: TRBV7-8

CDR3: CASSATGETQYF
DNA: TGTGCCAGCAGCGCTACGGGAGAGACCCAGTACTTC
length: 12
size: NA
D: NA
J: TRBJ2-5
V: TRBV11-1

CDR3: CASSTLGQGRTGYTF
DNA: TGTGCCAGCAGCACCTTGGGACAGGGGAGGACTGGCTACACCTTC
length: 15
size: NA
D: TRBD1
J: TRBJ1-2
V: TRBV7-2

CDR3: CASSVEPARVNTEAFF
DNA: TGTGCCAGCAGCGTAGAGCCGGCCAGGGTGAACACTGAAGCTTTCTTT
length: 16
size: NA
D: NA
J: TRBJ1-1
V: TRBV9

CDR3: CASSPGEGTQYF
DNA: TGTGCCAGCAGCCCCGGGGAGGGGACCCAGTACTTC
length: 12
size: NA
D: TRBD2
J: TRBJ2-5
V: TRBV7-2

CDR3: CASSLGGAGGNYGYTF
DNA: TGTGCCAGTAGCCTTGGGGGGGCCGGTGGTAACTATGGCTACACCTTC
length: 16
size: NA
D: NA
J: TRBJ1-2
V: TRBV19

CDR3: CASSDTSGTGSETQYF
DNA: TGTGCCAGCAGTGACACCTCCGGGACAGGGTCAGAGACCCAGTACTTC
length: 16
size: NA
D: TRBD1
J: TRBJ2-5
V: TRBV6-4

CDR3: CASRDSGLGNGYTF
DNA: TGTGCCAGCAGGGACAGCGGTTTGGGCAATGGCTACACCTTC
length: 14
size: NA
D: NA
J: TRBJ1-2
V: TRBV6-6

CDR3: CASSQDFLAGLGTQYF
DNA: TGCGCCAGCAGCCAAGATTTCCTAGCGGGGTTGGGGACCCAGTACTTC
length: 16
size: NA
D: TRBD2
J: TRBJ2-5
V: TRBV4-1

CDR3: CASSQTGHYEQYF
DNA: TGTGCCAGCAGCCAGACGGGACACTACGAGCAGTACTTC
length: 13
size: NA
D: NA
J: TRBJ2-7
V: TRBV4-2

CDR3: CASSGYNIQYF
DNA: TGTGCCAGCAGTGGATACAACATTCAGTACTTC
length: 11
size: NA
D: NA
J: TRBJ2-4
V: TRBV25-1

CDR3: CASSRGPDGNTIYF
DNA: TGCGCCAGCAGCAGGGGGCCAGATGGAAACACCATATATTTT
length: 14
size: once
D: TRBD1
J: TRBJ1-3
V: TRBV10-2

CDR3: CASSLGARARETQYF
DNA: TGTGCCAGCAGCTTAGGGGCCCGGGCGCGGGAGACCCAGTACTTC
length: 15
size: NA
D: NA
J: TRBJ2-5
V: TRBV7-2

CDR3: CASSLVPDSSSYEQYF
DNA: TGCGCCAGCAGCTTGGTCCCGGACTCCAGCTCCTACGAGCAGTACTTC
length: 16
size: NA
D: NA
J: TRBJ2-7
V: TRBV5-1

CDR3: CASSHSGMNTEAFF
DNA: TGTGCCAGCAGCCACTCAGGGATGAACACTGAAGCTTTCTTT
length: 14
size: few
D: NA
J: TRBJ1-1
V: TRBV14

CDR3: CAWAVAGEQYF
DNA: TGTGCCTGGGCTGTGGCGGGAGAGCAGTACTTC
length: 11
size: NA
D: NA
J: TRBJ2-7
V: TRBV30

CDR3: CASRFDTGTQYF
DNA: TGCGCCAGCAGGTTTGACACTGGGACCCAGTACTTC
length: 12
size: NA
D: NA
J: TRBJ2-5
V: TRBV5-1

CDR3: CASSTTGNTEAFF
DNA: TGTGCCAGCAGTACGACAGGGAACACTGAAGCTTTCTTT
length: 13
size: once
D: NA
J: TRBJ1-1
V: TRBV6-5

CDR3: CASSPGWSSYNEQFF
DNA: TGCGCCAGCAGCCCGGGTTGGAGCTCCTACAATGAGCAGTTCTTC
length: 15
size: NA
D: NA
J: TRBJ2-1
V: TRBV5-1

CDR3: CASRQGGFSTEAFF
DNA: TGTGCCAGCAGGCAGGGGGGCTTCAGTACTGAAGCTTTCTTT
length: 14
size: NA
D: TRBD1
J: TRBJ1-1
V: TRBV9

CDR3: CASSQDSSGIQYF
DNA: TGCGCCAGCAGCCAAGACAGTTCTGGCATTCAGTACTTC
length: 13
size: NA
D: NA
J: TRBJ2-4
V: TRBV4-3

CDR3: CASSLVSGHLNEQFF
DNA: TGTGCCAGCAGCTTAGTTAGTGGTCACCTCAATGAGCAGTTCTTC
length: 15
size: NA
D: NA
J: TRBJ2-1
V: TRBV11-3

CDR3: CASSIAPGNYGYTF
DNA: TGTGCCAGTAGTATAGCCCCGGGGAACTATGGCTACACCTTC
length: 14
size: NA
D: NA
J: TRBJ1-2
V: TRBV19

CDR3: CSVATGGNQPQHF
DNA: TGCAGCGTCGCCACAGGGGGTAATCAGCCCCAGCATTTT
length: 13
size: NA
D: TRBD1
J: TRBJ1-5
V: TRBV29-1

CDR3: CASSLAVAGGRDTQYF
DNA: TGTGCCAGCAGCTTAGCTGTAGCGGGGGGGAGGGATACGCAGTATTTT
length: 16
size: NA
D: TRBD2
J: TRBJ2-3
V: TRBV7-2

CDR3: CAISEIMGGPTEAFF
DNA: TGTGCCATCAGTGAGATTATGGGGGGCCCCACTGAAGCTTTCTTT
length: 15
size: NA
D: NA
J: TRBJ1-1
V: TRBV10-3